This T cell receptor beta chain was found in a study of regulatory T cells. Turning to this clone: Its antigen is unidentified.

Germline assignment: CDR1 MNHNS and CDR2 SASEGT. The CDR3 contains 14 residues. Between the trimmed V and J ends, which lost 5 bases and 4 bases, there was a span of 14 bases. The primer mix had 52 TRBV and 13 TRBJ primers. The assay was immunoSEQ multiplex PCR, and TCRdb's table has in-frame clones only and misses some. The table shows approximately 31,000 clones, with roughly 92% occurring only once. Points from the study as a whole: Hydrophobic residues at CDR3 positions 6 and 7 were enriched in conventional CD4+ T cells of CD3G-deficient patients.

Every patient with CD3G deficiency had evidence of autoimmunity. Patients aged 2 to 39 years had fewer naive and more memory CD4+ and CD8+ T cells. J is TRBJ1-2 and V is TRBV6-1; D might be TRBD1 (5 bases). The sequence was collected from a child aged 2 to 10 with CD3G deficiency. The source material was conventional CD4+ T cells sorted from blood. The CDR3 here is CASSTLGRAYGYTF. DNA of the CDR3: TGTGCCAGCAGTACCCTGGGACGGGCCTATGGCTACACCTTC.